The next 22 T cell receptor beta chains were all read from a single sample in a study of radiation and T cells in renal cell carcinoma. Time point here: blood 2 weeks post-SBRT. As to treatment: 15 Gy SBRT to primary tumor, nephrectomy 4 weeks later. The method was immunoSEQ multiplex PCR; TCRdb's version includes in-frame clones alone and lacks a portion of them. The data show around 80,000 clones, roughly 80% seen once. The specimen was blood, collected from a patient whose treatment included radiotherapy and nephrectomy. These receptors originate from a man aged 55 to 70 with renal cell carcinoma.

This sequence joins TRBV9 and TRBJ2-3, with 10 bases fitting TRBD2. The CDR3 has 17 amino acids. Trimming cost V 0 bases and J 0 bases; bases outside gene matches: 4. Per germline, CDR1 SGDLS and CDR2 YYNGEE. The CDR3 here is CASSVVPSGGSTDTQYF. The CDR3 coding sequence is TGTGCCAGCAGCGTAGTCCCTAGCGGGGGTAGCACAGATACGCAGTATTTT.

The gene calls are TRBV10-3 and TRBJ2-5, with 9 bases identical to TRBD2. V gave up 10 bases and J gave up 4 bases; unmatched junction bases: 10. This CDR3 comprises 14 residues. CDR1 ENHRY and CDR2 SYGVKD come from the germline V gene. The CDR3 loop is CATLAGWGSETQYF. The CDR3 nucleotides read TGTGCCACCCTAGCGGGATGGGGGTCAGAGACCCAGTACTTC.

In its sample, this clone was seen once. This chain joins TRBV6-5 and TRBJ2-7; D is uncertain. The CDR3 has 13 amino acids. The V end lost 8 bases, the J end lost 1 base, and 12 bases lay between the germline ends. Per the germline V gene, CDR1 is MNHEY and CDR2 is SVGAGI. CDR3 bases: TGTGCCAGCTCCAGGTTGCCTTCCTACGAGCAGTACTTC. This sequence encodes CASSRLPSYEQYF.

This chain links TRBV2 with TRBJ2-1; no clear D gene. V lost 3 bases to trimming and J lost 10 bases, with 4 bases between them. CDR3 length: 10 residues. Germline-derived CDR1 and CDR2 are SNHLY and FYNNEI. The CDR3 protein is CASSDFEQFF. For the CDR3, the DNA is TGTGCCAGCAGTGATTTCGAGCAGTTCTTC. Combining the CDR3 with reference TRBV2 and TRBJ2-1 gives the whole variable domain EPEVTQTPSHQVTQMGQEVILRCVPISNHLYFYWYRQILGQKVEFLVSFYNNEISEKSEIFDDQFSVERPDGSNFTLKIRSTKLEDSAMYFCASSDFEQFFGPGTRLTVL.

The V call is TRBV5-1, the J call TRBJ2-5; 9 positions match TRBD2. This CDR3 region has 15 residues. Germline CDR1 SGHRS, CDR2 YFSETQ. V lost 2 bases, J lost 5 bases, and 7 bases stayed unmatched. Written as DNA, the CDR3 is TGCGCCAGCAGCTTTGATAGCGGGAGTGGTGAGACCCAGTACTTC. Translating gives CASSFDSGSGETQYF.

The chain links TRBV28 to TRBJ2-3; no firm D call. V lost 5 bases to trimming and J lost 0 bases, with 6 bases between them. Germline V gene lookup returns CDR1 MDHEN and CDR2 SYDVKM. CDR3 size: 13 residues. Here the CDR3 reads CASSPPSTDTQYF. For the CDR3, the DNA is TGTGCCAGCAGTCCCCCAAGCACAGATACGCAGTATTTT.

This sequence joins TRBV5-1 and TRBJ2-1; 11 positions match TRBD2. This CDR3 spans 17 amino acids. With V trimmed by 0 bases and J by 0 bases, 2 bases remained unmatched. CDR1 and CDR2 (germline): SGHRS, YFSETQ. The CDR3 protein is CASSLGGTSGSYNEQFF. CDR3 DNA: TGCGCCAGCAGCTTGGGGGGGACTAGCGGCTCCTACAATGAGCAGTTCTTC.

The CDR3 DNA sequence: TGTGCCAGCAGCGTAAGGGGCTTAACGAACAATGAGCAGTTCTTC. It is translated as CASSVRGLTNNEQFF. This chain links TRBV9 with TRBJ2-1; possibly TRBD1 for D (5 bases). CDR3 length equals 15 residues. Germline-derived CDR1 and CDR2 are SGDLS and YYNGEE. The germline V and J ends were trimmed by 1 base and 5 bases, with 13 bases remaining between them.

This clone was seen a single time. The junction differs from germline at one of its ends, possibly a read error. The rearrangement joins TRBV19 to TRBJ1-5; 7 bases fit TRBD1. Germline lookup yields CDR1 LNHDA and CDR2 SQIVND (reference sequence). The CDR3 covers 16 residues. The CDR3 protein is CASRIGGLYSNQPQHF. The CDR3 region has the DNA TGTGCCAGTAGGATAGGGGGCCTTTATAGCAATCAGCCCCAGCATTTT.

This clone was observed a few times. The V and J genes are TRBV4-1 and TRBJ1-1; D is uncertain. V was pared by 3 bases and J by 5 bases, with 10 bases between. CDR3 length: 13 residues. Germline V gene data show CDR1 as MGHRA and CDR2 as YSYEKL. In DNA, the CDR3 is TGCGCCAGCAGCCAGGGGTACACTACTGAAGCTTTCTTT. Protein: CASSQGYTTEAFF.

In its sample, this clone was seen a few times. This sample also contains other DNA sequences that code for the same CDR3. The genes are TRBV25-1 and TRBJ1-1; unclear D gene. CDR1 MGHDK and CDR2 SYGVNS come from the germline V gene. This CDR3 is 15 amino acids long. Trimming pared 3 bases from V and 0 bases from J, leaving 11 bases between. This CDR3 reads CASSESELMNTEAFF. The CDR3 bases are TGTGCCAGCAGTGAGTCGGAACTCATGAACACTGAAGCTTTCTTT.

This sequence joins TRBV7-3 and TRBJ2-7, with TRBD2 matching 13 bases. Germline V CDR1 and CDR2: SGHTA, FQGTGA. Trimming took 5 bases from V and 5 from J; bases not matched to a gene: 6. The CDR3 has 15 amino acids. DNA of the CDR3: TGTGCCAGCAGCCCCGGACTAGCGGGAGTGAACGAGCAGTACTTC. Amino acid sequence: CASSPGLAGVNEQYF.

The rearrangement links TRBV27 to TRBJ2-7, with TRBD2 identical over 9 bases. The CDR3 is 18 residues long. Germline V gene data show CDR1 as MNHEY and CDR2 as SMNVEV (reference sequence). V shed 3 bases, J shed 3 bases, and the junction held 15 bases outside the gene matches. This CDR3 reads CASSFKQNLAGVLYEQYF. In nucleotides, the CDR3 is TGTGCCAGCAGTTTTAAACAGAATTTAGCGGGAGTCCTCTACGAGCAGTACTTC.

The chain carries TRBV11-2 and TRBJ2-1; D may correspond to TRBD1 or TRBD2 (6 bases each). The CDR3 has 15 amino acids. Looked up from germline, CDR1 is SGHAT and CDR2 is FQNNGV. V shed 0 bases and J shed 3 bases, with 9 bases lying between them. The CDR3 spells CASSLDGGGYNEQFF. CDR3 nucleotide sequence: TGTGCCAGCAGCTTAGATGGAGGGGGCTACAATGAGCAGTTCTTC.

The chain links TRBV7-9 to TRBJ2-1; the D call may be TRBD1 or TRBD2 (5 bases each). Deletions cut 0 bases from V and 10 bases from J, with 16 bases between. Germline V CDR1 and CDR2: SEHNR, FQNEAQ (reference sequence). The CDR3 consists of 15 residues. Here the CDR3 reads CASSLALVGVGEQFF. The CDR3 region has the DNA TGTGCCAGCAGCTTAGCGCTGGTGGGGGTAGGCGAGCAGTTCTTC.

This clone was seen a single time. The J gene is TRBJ1-4, the V gene TRBV30; 8 bases are a match to TRBD1. Trimming cost V 5 bases and J 6 bases; bases outside gene matches: 5. Germline CDR1 is GTSNPN and CDR2 is SVGIG (reference sequence). The CDR3 loop spans 13 amino acids. The CDR3 DNA reads as TGTGCCTGGGGACAGGGCCAGTATGAAAAACTGTTTTTT. It encodes CAWGQGQYEKLFF. Filled out from reference TRBV30 and TRBJ1-4, the complete variable domain reads SQTIHQWPATLVQPVGSPLSLECTVEGTSNPNLYWYRQAAGRGLQLLFYSVGIGQISSEVPQNLSASRPQDRQFILSSKKLLLSDSGFYLCAWGQGQYEKLFFGSGTQLSVL.

The rearrangement links TRBV9 to TRBJ1-2; no clear D gene. CDR1 SGDLS and CDR2 YYNGEE come from the germline V gene. CDR3 length equals 15 residues. Trimming removed 0 bases from V and 9 bases from J, with 18 bases in between. CDR3 region: CASSVDPSSGLRYTF. The CDR3 nucleotides are TGTGCCAGCAGCGTAGACCCCTCTTCCGGGCTCCGCTACACCTTC.

As for this clone: Sequence at one end of the junction differs from germline and may be a read error. This CDR3 reads CASSSGLVSTTTRQNF. As DNA, the CDR3 is TGTGCCAGCAGTTCGGGACTCGTCTCGACTACTACACGGCAGAACTTC. The chain couples TRBV2 to TRBJ2-7; a weak D match, TRBD2 (6 bases). Germline V gene lookup returns CDR1 SNHLY and CDR2 FYNNEI. This CDR3 is built from 16 residues.

V is TRBV5-1 and J is TRBJ2-7; D not certain. CDR1 is SGHRS, CDR2 YFSETQ, per germline. CDR3 length: 15 residues. Between the trimmed V and J ends, which lost 0 bases and 0 bases, there was a span of 10 bases. CDR3 region: CASSLEMGSSYEQYF. The CDR3 DNA is TGCGCCAGCAGCTTGGAAATGGGCTCCTCCTACGAGCAGTACTTC.

This clone was observed at least ten times. The chain couples TRBV11-3 to TRBJ2-2; either TRBD1 or TRBD2 may fit D (5 bases each). V lost 1 base, J lost 5 bases, and 8 bases lay in between. This CDR3 is 14 amino acids long. CDR1 is SGHNT and CDR2 is YENEEA in the germline V gene. CDR3 DNA sequence: TGTGCCAGCAGCTTAGTGGGGGATACCGGGGAGCTGTTTTTT. Translated: CASSLVGDTGELFF.

The CDR3 region has the DNA TGCGCCAGCAGCTTGCGGGAGGGCTCGGGGACAGATACGCAGTATTTT. Translated, it gives CASSLREGSGTDTQYF. The V gene is TRBV5-1, the J gene TRBJ2-3, with 8 bases lining up with TRBD2. The CDR3 loop spans 16 amino acids. Germline loops: CDR1 SGHRS, CDR2 YFSETQ. Trimming cost V 1 base and J 3 bases; bases outside gene matches: 7.

This chain uses TRBV6-5 with TRBJ1-5; 8 bases line up with TRBD1. The V and J ends lost 7 bases and 6 bases, in that order; junction bases with no gene match: 8. CDR1 and CDR2 from the germline V gene are MNHEY and SVGAGI. The CDR3 runs to 14 residues. DNA for the CDR3: TGTGCCAGCACCATACCGGACAGGGTTCAGCCCCAGCATTTT. Translation: CASTIPDRVQPQHF.